Below are 21 T cell receptor beta chains sequenced from a single sample in a study of CD8 T cells in ankylosing spondylitis. The study's findings and limits: Ankylosing spondylitis blood seemed to carry a telltale TCR beta motif made of several highly homologous variants.

From the 5' RACE reads, TCRdb called clonotypes with MiXCR, one entry per CDR3 protein. The sample shows just under 550,000 distinct CDR3 sequences, roughly 12% of them seen only once. No antigens are known for them. The sample taken for sequencing was blood, either unsorted or a sorted T cell fraction (not recorded which). These receptors all stem from a male donor with ankylosing spondylitis.

This sequence joins TRBV12-2 and TRBJ2-7. TRBV12-2 is a documented pseudogene. This CDR3 has 12 amino acids. The CDR3 protein is CASPESPYEQYV. CDR3 coding DNA: TGTGCAAGTCCAGAATCCCCCTACGAGCAGTACGTC.

The table lists this clonotype with many counts. The chain has TRBV5-6 and TRBJ1-4; 10 bases are shared with TRBD1. Unmatched junction bases numbered 6, after V lost 3 bases and J lost 7 bases. The CDR3 contains 15 residues. Germline V lookup: CDR1 SGHDT, CDR2 YYEEEE. This chain's CDR3 is CASSSLGTGAEKLFF. The CDR3 DNA reads TGTGCCAGCAGCTCTTTGGGGACAGGGGCTGAAAAACTGTTTTTT.

J is TRBJ2-2 and V is TRBV20-1; D may be TRBD1 or TRBD2 (5 bases each). Trimming stripped 1 base from V and 4 bases from J, with 13 bases between. The CDR3 loop spans 15 amino acids. Germline V lookup: CDR1 DFQATT, CDR2 SNEGSKA (reference sequence). The CDR3 spells CSARGGAGSTGELFF. In DNA, the CDR3 is TGCAGTGCTAGAGGAGGGGCAGGATCCACCGGGGAGCTGTTTTTT.

This clonotype appeared many times. The J gene is TRBJ2-5, the V gene TRBV12-3 or TRBV12-4; D is ambiguous. The CDR3 length is 15 residues. V was shortened by 2 bases and J by 0 bases, with 10 bases between the two germline ends. DNA of the CDR3: TGTGCCAGCAGTTTATCGCAGAGTTACCAAGAGACCCAGTACTTC. This translates into CASSLSQSYQETQYF.

The V call is TRBV29-1, the J call TRBJ1-1; D possibly corresponds to TRBD1 (5 bases). This CDR3 spans 14 amino acids. CDR1 is SQVTM and CDR2 is ANQGSEA in the germline V gene. Trimming left V 6 bases short and J 0 bases short, with 14 bases between. CDR3 residues: CSVAGGPMNTEAFF. In DNA form, the CDR3 reads TGCAGCGTCGCCGGGGGACCAATGAACACTGAAGCTTTCTTT.

In this sample, this clonotype turned up a few times. The chain combines TRBV12-3 or TRBV12-4 with TRBJ2-1; 7 nucleotides line up with TRBD2. CDR3 length: 15 residues. J lost 0 bases, V lost 6 bases, and 5 bases had no gene match. DNA of the CDR3: TGTGCCAGCAGGAAAGCGGGGAGCTCCTACAATGAGCAGTTCTTC. It yields the protein CASRKAGSSYNEQFF.

The chain links TRBV6-1 to TRBJ2-2; 11 bases line up with TRBD1. CDR3 length: 17 amino acids. The V gene's germline CDR1 is MNHNS and CDR2 SASEGT. V gave up 6 bases and J gave up 4 bases; unmatched junction bases: 10. The CDR3 region is CASSSNRGTGGTGELFF. The DNA for the CDR3 is TGTGCCAGCAGCTCCAACCGTGGGACAGGGGGCACCGGGGAGCTGTTTTTT.

The chain carries TRBV2 and TRBJ1-5, with TRBD1 as a possible D gene (6 bases). Per the germline V gene, CDR1 is SNHLY and CDR2 is FYNNEI. The CDR3 contains 14 residues. The ends were cut back, 2 bases at V and 8 bases at J, with 13 bases in the middle. This CDR3 reads CASSERQDFKPQHF. CDR3 DNA: TGTGCCAGCAGTGAACGACAGGATTTTAAGCCCCAGCATTTT.

The chain employs TRBV3-1 and TRBJ2-7; TRBD2 aligns across 7 bases. Germline V lookup: CDR1 LGHDT, CDR2 YNNKEL (reference sequence). Trimming at V came to 6 bases and at J to 1 base, leaving 9 bases not matched to a gene. The CDR3 loop spans 15 amino acids. The DNA for the CDR3 is TGTGCCAGCAGTCCTGGACTAGGACCTTCCTACGAGCAGTACGTC. Encoded protein: CASSPGLGPSYEQYV.

This clonotype was observed a few times. J is TRBJ2-3 and V is TRBV5-1; 10 nucleotides agree with TRBD2. This CDR3 contains 15 residues. CDR1 is SGHRS and CDR2 is YFSETQ in the germline V gene. V dropped 4 bases and J dropped 1; count of bases not matched to a gene: 3. CDR3 DNA sequence: TGCGCCAGCAGCCACGGGACTAGCGGCACAGATACGCAGTATTTT. It encodes CASSHGTSGTDTQYF.

This rearrangement joins TRBV18 to TRBJ2-1; TRBD2 is a possible D gene (5 bases). The CDR3 is 16 residues long. CDR1 KGHSH and CDR2 LQKENI come from the germline V gene. V was pared by 5 bases and J by 8 bases, with 22 bases between. In DNA, the CDR3 is TGTGCCAGCTCAACGGGAACCTATCAGTCCATCGATGAGCAGTTCTTC. Its protein product is CASSTGTYQSIDEQFF.

The table lists this clonotype with a few counts. The chain links TRBV2 to TRBJ1-4; TRBD1 matches at 9 bases. The CDR3 is 12 residues long. In germline, CDR1 is SNHLY, CDR2 FYNNEI. J lost 7 bases, V lost 8 bases, and 2 bases had no gene match. The CDR3 DNA follows: TGTGCCAGCCGGGACAGGGCTGAAAAACTGTTTTTT. Its translation: CASRDRAEKLFF.

This clonotype turned up a few times. J is TRBJ1-2 and V is TRBV6-1; D remains unclear. V was clipped by 5 bases and J by 1 base, with 14 bases between them. This CDR3 has 15 residues. Germline loops: CDR1 MNHNS, CDR2 SASEGT. The CDR3 DNA is TGTGCCAGCAGTCCCCTCGACGGACGTAACTATGGCTACACCTTC. It encodes CASSPLDGRNYGYTF.

This clonotype was recorded at least ten times. The chain's CDR3 is CASSPPQGYQETQYF. The CDR3 DNA reads as TGTGCCAGCAGTCCCCCCCAGGGGTACCAAGAGACCCAGTACTTC. V gene TRBV28 combines with J gene TRBJ2-5; D is possibly TRBD1 (6 bases). V was clipped by 5 bases and J by 0 bases, with 13 bases between them. The CDR3 extends over 15 amino acids. Germline V gene data show CDR1 as MDHEN and CDR2 as SYDVKM.

This clonotype was seen only a few times. The chain carries TRBV20-1 and TRBJ2-2; 7 nucleotides align to TRBD1. This CDR3 has 15 amino acids. V shed 1 base and J 3 bases; nucleotides not matched to a gene: 5. CDR1 DFQATT and CDR2 SNEGSKA come from the germline V gene (reference sequence). The CDR3 bases are TGCAGTGCTAGAGTCTCCGACAGGGACACCGGGGAGCTGTTTTTT. Residues: CSARVSDRDTGELFF.

The chain couples TRBV3-1 to TRBJ2-3, with TRBD1 matching over 7 bases. The V gene end was trimmed by 4 bases and the J gene end by 3 bases; junction bases not matched to a gene: 16. CDR1 is LGHDT, CDR2 YNNKEL, per germline (reference sequence). There are 18 residues in the CDR3. As DNA, the CDR3 is TGTGCCAGCAGCCCCGGAGAGGGGGCGGATATCGGTACAGATACGCAGTATTTT. Residues: CASSPGEGADIGTDTQYF.

This sequence joins TRBV10-1 and TRBJ1-1, with 7 positions matching TRBD1. Germline V lookup: CDR1 WNHNN, CDR2 SYGVQD (reference sequence). V gave up 6 bases and J gave up 7 bases; unmatched junction bases: 11. CDR3 length: 14 amino acids. The CDR3 is CASRNTGDENEAFF. The DNA for the CDR3 is TGCGCCAGCAGGAATACAGGGGACGAAAATGAAGCTTTCTTT.

The genes are TRBV6-4 and TRBJ2-1; D is unresolved. This CDR3 comprises 11 residues. CDR1 is MRHNA and CDR2 is SNTAGT in the germline V gene. Trimming pared 0 bases from V and 9 bases from J, leaving 3 bases between. CDR3 in DNA: TGTGCCAGCAGTGACTCAAGTGAGCAGTTCTTC. Translation: CASSDSSEQFF.

This clonotype appeared many times. This chain connects TRBV5-1 to TRBJ1-1; 8 nucleotides match TRBD1. This CDR3 has 14 amino acids. Germline V CDR1 and CDR2: SGHRS, YFSETQ. J gave up 3 bases and V 3 bases, and 4 bases lay outside the gene matches. CDR3 sequence (DNA): TGCGCCAGCAGCTGGGTGACAGGGGACACTGAAGCTTTCTTT. Translated, it gives CASSWVTGDTEAFF.

The chain is built from TRBV29-1 and TRBJ1-1; 7 bases agree with TRBD1. From germline, CDR1 is SQVTM and CDR2 ANQGSEA. Trimming removed 3 bases from V and 6 bases from J; junction bases left unmatched: 10. CDR3 length equals 14 residues. The CDR3 DNA is TGCAGCGTTGAGGGACAGAGAATGGGCGCTGAAGCTTTCTTT. As protein: CSVEGQRMGAEAFF.

This clonotype occurred a few times. This sequence joins TRBV13 and TRBJ2-3, with 13 bases fitting TRBD2. Germline V gene data show CDR1 as PRHDT and CDR2 as FYEKMQ (reference sequence). CDR3 length: 16 residues. J was trimmed by 3 bases and V by 3 bases; bases with no gene match: 3. In DNA, the CDR3 is TGTGCCAGCAGCTTCGGACTAGCGGGAGCAACAGATACGCAGTATTTT. Amino acids: CASSFGLAGATDTQYF.